This is a list of T cell receptor beta chains from one sample in a study of blood T cell repertoires in COVID-19. The repertoire was sequenced with immunoSEQ multiplex PCR; TCRdb's copy has only in-frame clones and lacks some. Here the sample spans tens of thousands of clones, about 74% being singletons. Input material: peripheral blood. Receptors were obtained from a woman older than 75 with acute or convalescent COVID-19. CDR3s include the opening cysteine and the closing phenylalanine or tryptophan. The order of the fields is J gene, V gene, clone size, D gene, CDR3 protein, CDR3 DNA. D genes are given only for firm matches. Expanded clones get a size class; other rows say once, few or many, or leave the size out.

J gene: TRBJ2-1
V gene: TRBV28
clone size: .
D gene: .
CDR3 protein: CASSTFYNEQFF
CDR3 DNA: TGTGCCAGCAGTACATTCTACAATGAGCAGTTCTTC

J gene: TRBJ1-6
V gene: TRBV5-5
clone size: .
D gene: .
CDR3 protein: CASSSTRAANSPLHF
CDR3 DNA: TGTGCCAGCAGCTCGACCAGGGCGGCCAATTCACCCCTCCACTTT

J gene: TRBJ2-5
V gene: TRBV6-2/TRBV6-3
clone size: .
D gene: TRBD1
CDR3 protein: CASSRQGRETQYF
CDR3 DNA: TGTGCCAGCAGCCGACAGGGGAGGGAGACCCAGTACTTC

J gene: TRBJ2-7
V gene: TRBV7-2
clone size: once
D gene: TRBD2
CDR3 protein: CASSVTSGIYEQYF
CDR3 DNA: TGTGCCAGCAGTGTTACTAGCGGGATCTACGAGCAGTACTTC

J gene: TRBJ1-2
V gene: TRBV12-5
clone size: once
D gene: TRBD1
CDR3 protein: CASGYRDSAYGYTF
CDR3 DNA: TGTGCTAGTGGCTACCGGGACAGTGCATACGGCTACACCTTC

J gene: TRBJ2-5
V gene: TRBV9
clone size: .
D gene: .
CDR3 protein: CASNVDSETQYF
CDR3 DNA: TGTGCCAGCAACGTAGACAGCGAGACCCAGTACTTC

J gene: TRBJ1-6
V gene: TRBV5-6
clone size: .
D gene: TRBD1
CDR3 protein: CASSFTGALNSPLHF
CDR3 DNA: TGTGCCAGCAGCTTCACAGGGGCGCTAAATTCACCCCTCCACTTT

J gene: TRBJ2-3
V gene: TRBV28
clone size: once
D gene: TRBD2
CDR3 protein: CASGGGLAKREADTQYF
CDR3 DNA: TGTGCCAGCGGGGGAGGACTAGCGAAAAGGGAGGCAGATACGCAGTATTTT

J gene: TRBJ2-1
V gene: TRBV28
clone size: .
D gene: TRBD1
CDR3 protein: CASSKDRARYPFF
CDR3 DNA: TGTGCCAGCAGTAAAGACAGGGCACGGTACCCGTTCTTC

J gene: TRBJ2-3
V gene: TRBV10-1
clone size: .
D gene: .
CDR3 protein: CASSESLSTDTQYF
CDR3 DNA: TGCGCCAGCAGTGAGTCCCTCTCCACAGATACGCAGTATTTT

J gene: TRBJ1-5
V gene: TRBV30
clone size: once
D gene: .
CDR3 protein: CAWSVLESNQPQHF
CDR3 DNA: TGTGCCTGGAGTGTACTGGAGAGCAATCAGCCCCAGCATTTT

J gene: TRBJ2-7
V gene: TRBV18
clone size: .
D gene: TRBD2
CDR3 protein: CASSPVASGSYEQYF
CDR3 DNA: TGTGCCAGCTCACCAGTGGCTAGCGGATCCTACGAGCAGTACTTC

J gene: TRBJ2-7
V gene: TRBV18
clone size: .
D gene: .
CDR3 protein: CASSSRGGEQYF
CDR3 DNA: TGTGCCAGCTCGTCACGGGGAGGCGAGCAGTACTTC

J gene: TRBJ1-2
V gene: TRBV12-3/TRBV12-4
clone size: few
D gene: .
CDR3 protein: CASSLARNYGYTF
CDR3 DNA: TGTGCCAGCAGTTTAGCCCGTAACTATGGCTACACCTTC

J gene: TRBJ1-2
V gene: TRBV5-6
clone size: few
D gene: TRBD1
CDR3 protein: CASSPGQGYGYTF
CDR3 DNA: TGTGCCAGCAGCCCTGGACAGGGCTATGGCTACACCTTC

J gene: TRBJ1-4
V gene: TRBV29-1
clone size: .
D gene: TRBD1
CDR3 protein: CSGGTGGSNEKLFF
CDR3 DNA: TGCAGCGGGGGGACAGGGGGCTCTAATGAAAAACTGTTTTTT

J gene: TRBJ2-7
V gene: TRBV29-1
clone size: .
D gene: TRBD1
CDR3 protein: CSAGQGATYEQYF
CDR3 DNA: TGCAGCGCCGGACAGGGGGCGACCTACGAGCAGTACTTC

J gene: TRBJ2-7
V gene: TRBV28
clone size: .
D gene: .
CDR3 protein: CASSSPREDYEQYF
CDR3 DNA: TGTGCCAGCAGTTCCCCCCGAGAGGACTACGAGCAGTACTTC

J gene: TRBJ2-2
V gene: TRBV11-2
clone size: .
D gene: .
CDR3 protein: CASSIQPNTGELFF
CDR3 DNA: TGTGCCAGCAGCATACAGCCGAACACCGGGGAGCTGTTTTTT

J gene: TRBJ2-2
V gene: TRBV9
clone size: .
D gene: TRBD1
CDR3 protein: CASSATGTGSTGELFF
CDR3 DNA: TGTGCCAGCAGCGCTACCGGGACAGGGAGTACCGGGGAGCTGTTTTTT

J gene: TRBJ2-5
V gene: TRBV11-3
clone size: .
D gene: .
CDR3 protein: CASSLGWGDQETQYF
CDR3 DNA: TGTGCCAGCAGCTTAGGCTGGGGGGACCAAGAGACCCAGTACTTC

J gene: TRBJ2-2
V gene: TRBV6-1
clone size: .
D gene: .
CDR3 protein: CASSDSMGELFF
CDR3 DNA: TGTGCCAGCAGCGACAGTATGGGGGAGCTGTTTTTT

J gene: TRBJ1-5
V gene: TRBV19
clone size: few
D gene: .
CDR3 protein: CASSIQTGGNQPQHF
CDR3 DNA: TGTGCCAGTAGTATTCAAACAGGAGGGAATCAGCCCCAGCATTTT

J gene: TRBJ2-7
V gene: TRBV25-1
clone size: few
D gene: .
CDR3 protein: CASSDLGGYEQYF
CDR3 DNA: TGTGCCAGCAGTGATTTAGGGGGCTACGAGCAGTACTTC

J gene: TRBJ1-2
V gene: TRBV6-2/TRBV6-3
clone size: .
D gene: .
CDR3 protein: CASSFRVSNYGYTF
CDR3 DNA: TGTGCCAGCAGTTTCAGGGTCAGTAACTATGGCTACACCTTC

J gene: TRBJ1-4
V gene: TRBV18
clone size: .
D gene: .
CDR3 protein: CASSPQGKGEKLFF
CDR3 DNA: TGTGCCAGCTCACCTCAGGGAAAAGGTGAAAAACTGTTTTTT

J gene: TRBJ2-7
V gene: TRBV5-6
clone size: .
D gene: TRBD2
CDR3 protein: CASSFSGTAYEQYF
CDR3 DNA: TGTGCCAGCAGCTTTAGCGGGACCGCGTACGAGCAGTACTTC

J gene: TRBJ1-2
V gene: TRBV29-1
clone size: once
D gene: .
CDR3 protein: CSVVASRYGYTF
CDR3 DNA: TGCAGCGTTGTGGCCAGTCGTTATGGCTACACCTTC

J gene: TRBJ2-7
V gene: TRBV2
clone size: .
D gene: TRBD2
CDR3 protein: CASSRLAGGFYEQYF
CDR3 DNA: TGTGCCAGCAGCCGACTAGCGGGAGGGTTCTACGAGCAGTACTTC

J gene: TRBJ2-1
V gene: TRBV6-6
clone size: .
D gene: .
CDR3 protein: CASSYSQGGSYNEQFF
CDR3 DNA: TGTGCCAGCAGTTACTCCCAGGGGGGCTCCTACAATGAGCAGTTCTTC

J gene: TRBJ2-7
V gene: TRBV5-1
clone size: .
D gene: TRBD1
CDR3 protein: CASSTGGAYEQYF
CDR3 DNA: TGCGCCAGCAGCACAGGGGGCGCGTACGAGCAGTACTTC

J gene: TRBJ2-6
V gene: TRBV21-1
clone size: .
D gene: .
CDR3 protein: CASSPQGETTSGANVLTF
CDR3 DNA: TGTGCCAGCAGCCCGCAGGGGGAAACGACCTCTGGGGCCAACGTCCTGACTTTC

J gene: TRBJ2-2
V gene: TRBV5-6
clone size: few
D gene: TRBD2
CDR3 protein: CASSLGLAETGELFF
CDR3 DNA: TGTGCCAGCAGCTTAGGACTAGCAGAAACCGGGGAGCTGTTTTTT

J gene: TRBJ2-1
V gene: TRBV5-1
clone size: .
D gene: .
CDR3 protein: CASSLSGNPINEQFF
CDR3 DNA: TGCGCCAGCAGCTTATCCGGGAACCCGATCAATGAGCAGTTCTTC

J gene: TRBJ2-7
V gene: TRBV5-4
clone size: once
D gene: TRBD1
CDR3 protein: CASSLGGRGGEADEQYF
CDR3 DNA: TGTGCCAGCAGCTTGGGGGGTAGAGGGGGCGAAGCGGACGAGCAGTACTTC

J gene: TRBJ1-1
V gene: TRBV10-3
clone size: .
D gene: .
CDR3 protein: CAIKQNRVKNTEAFF
CDR3 DNA: TGTGCCATCAAACAGAACAGGGTCAAAAACACTGAAGCTTTCTTT

J gene: TRBJ2-3
V gene: TRBV10-3
clone size: .
D gene: .
CDR3 protein: CAISAGGDFTDTQYF
CDR3 DNA: TGTGCCATCAGTGCCGGCGGAGACTTCACAGATACGCAGTATTTT

J gene: TRBJ2-7
V gene: TRBV15
clone size: .
D gene: TRBD2
CDR3 protein: CATSRGVAGAYEQYF
CDR3 DNA: TGTGCCACCAGCAGGGGAGTGGCGGGAGCCTACGAGCAGTACTTC

J gene: TRBJ2-5
V gene: TRBV28
clone size: .
D gene: TRBD1
CDR3 protein: CASNPGGVETQYF
CDR3 DNA: TGTGCCAGCAATCCAGGGGGTGTAGAGACCCAGTACTTC

J gene: TRBJ2-5
V gene: TRBV28
clone size: .
D gene: TRBD1
CDR3 protein: CASSLRPGGARRETQYF
CDR3 DNA: TGTGCCAGCAGTTTGAGGCCAGGGGGCGCCCGGAGGGAGACCCAGTACTTC

J gene: TRBJ2-2
V gene: TRBV24-1
clone size: .
D gene: TRBD1
CDR3 protein: CATSDMGQGKNTGELFF
CDR3 DNA: TGTGCCACCAGTGATATGGGACAGGGGAAGAACACCGGGGAGCTGTTTTTT

J gene: TRBJ2-7
V gene: TRBV5-4
clone size: .
D gene: TRBD1
CDR3 protein: CASSKRQGSYEQYF
CDR3 DNA: TGTGCCAGCAGCAAGAGACAGGGTTCCTACGAGCAGTACTTC